A selection of T cell receptor beta chains follows, all from one sample in a study of blood T cell repertoires in COVID-19. The assay was immunoSEQ multiplex PCR, and TCRdb's table has in-frame clones only and misses some. The profile shows a few hundred thousand clones, 80% to 90% of them singletons. Sequenced: peripheral blood. The receptors originated from a woman in her sixties or seventies with COVID-19, enrolled during active disease. CDR3s include the opening cysteine and the closing phenylalanine or tryptophan. D genes are given only for firm matches. The size field is filled for only some rows; it gives once, few, many or a size class.

16,TRBV18,TRBD2,-,TRBJ2-1,CASSAASGPPYNEQFF,TGTGCCAGCTCAGCGGCTAGCGGCCCCCCCTACAATGAGCAGTTCTTC
13,TRBV7-3,-,-,TRBJ1-1,CASSYDSNTEAFF,TGTGCCAGCAGCTATGACAGTAACACTGAAGCTTTCTTT
13,TRBV6-6,-,-,TRBJ2-7,CASSQPQGLEQYF,TGTGCCAGCAGTCAACCTCAGGGGCTCGAGCAGTACTTC
14,TRBV5-1,-,-,TRBJ2-1,CASREATSYNEQFF,TGCGCCAGCAGGGAGGCTACATCCTACAATGAGCAGTTCTTC
19,TRBV5-4,-,-,TRBJ1-6,CASSLAPPGGASYNSPLHF,TGTGCCAGCAGCTTAGCCCCTCCGGGGGGGGCATCCTATAATTCACCCCTCCACTTT
15,TRBV19,-,-,TRBJ1-1,CASRNRVGSSSEAFF,TGTGCCAGCAGGAACAGGGTCGGGTCAAGCTCTGAAGCTTTCTTT
17,TRBV4-1,-,few,TRBJ2-1,CASSRITSLSSYNEQFF,TGCGCCAGCAGCCGGATTACTAGCCTTAGCTCCTACAATGAGCAGTTCTTC
17,TRBV11-3,TRBD1,-,TRBJ1-6,CASTDGTGRTYNSPLHF,TGTGCCAGCACAGATGGGACAGGGAGGACCTATAATTCACCCCTCCACTTT
18,TRBV19,TRBD1,-,TRBJ2-5,CASSRRGQGLNLQETQYF,TGTGCCAGTAGTCGTCGGGGACAGGGCCTAAACTTACAAGAGACCCAGTACTTC
19,TRBV27,TRBD2,many,TRBJ2-3,CASSPLPGTSGVSTDTQYF,TGTGCCAGCAGTCCCCTCCCCGGGACTAGCGGGGTTAGCACAGATACGCAGTATTTT
13,TRBV7-9,-,-,TRBJ2-7,CASSRLVDYEQYF,TGTGCCAGCAGCCGACTAGTAGACTACGAGCAGTACTTC
15,TRBV19,TRBD1,-,TRBJ1-1,CASSFTAGGRTEAFF,TGTGCCAGTAGTTTCACCGCAGGGGGCAGGACTGAAGCTTTCTTT
15,TRBV6-5,-,-,TRBJ2-3,CASRKDSASTDTQYF,TGTGCCAGCAGGAAGGACAGTGCTAGCACAGATACGCAGTATTTT